This T cell receptor (beta chain) was captured in a study of blood T cell repertoires in COVID-19. Study-wide background: COVID-19 samples from acute and convalescent phases originated in the United States, Italy and Spain. PBMCs, B-cell-depleted T cells, or T cells provided the cDNA or gDNA that made up the material.

There are 15 residues in the CDR3. From germline, CDR1 is MNHEY and CDR2 SMNVEV (reference sequence). V lost 1 base and J 8 bases, leaving 14 bases between the germline ends. Original processing methods: Estimation of nucleated cell counts relied on the amplification of reference gene primers. Generated by immunoSEQ multiplex PCR, the TCRdb table keeps only in-frame clones and is missing some. The DNA gave D and trimming, while V, J and clone size come from that table. This sample has under 85,000 clones, with around 79% found just once. The specimen was peripheral blood. The source of this sequence is a man over 45 with acute or convalescent COVID-19. V gene TRBV27 combines with J gene TRBJ2-2; D is perhaps TRBD1 (6 bases). Here the CDR3 reads CASSLFMGAKGELFF. The CDR3 DNA reads TGTGCCAGCAGTTTATTCATGGGGGCTAAAGGGGAGCTGTTTTTT.